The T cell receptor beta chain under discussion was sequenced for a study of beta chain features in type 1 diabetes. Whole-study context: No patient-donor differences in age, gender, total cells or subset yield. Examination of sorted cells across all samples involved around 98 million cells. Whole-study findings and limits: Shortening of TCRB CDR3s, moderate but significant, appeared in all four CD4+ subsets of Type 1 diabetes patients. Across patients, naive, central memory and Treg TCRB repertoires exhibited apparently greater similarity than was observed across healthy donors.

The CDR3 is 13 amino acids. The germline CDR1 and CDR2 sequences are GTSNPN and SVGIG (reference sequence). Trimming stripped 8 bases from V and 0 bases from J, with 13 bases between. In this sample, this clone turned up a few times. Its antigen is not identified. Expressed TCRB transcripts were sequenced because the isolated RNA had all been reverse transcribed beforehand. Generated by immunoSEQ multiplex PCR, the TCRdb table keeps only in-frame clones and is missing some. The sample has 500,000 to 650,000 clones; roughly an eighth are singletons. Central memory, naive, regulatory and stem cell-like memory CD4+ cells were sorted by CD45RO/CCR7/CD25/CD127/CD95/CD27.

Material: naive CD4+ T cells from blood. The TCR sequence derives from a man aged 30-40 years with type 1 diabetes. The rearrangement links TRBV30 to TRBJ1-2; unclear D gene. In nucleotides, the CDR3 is TGTGCCGAAGAGGGCCAAGCTAACTATGGCTACACCTTC. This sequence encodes CAEEGQANYGYTF.